Presented here are 2 T cell receptor beta chains from one specimen sequenced in a study of shared clonotypes between healthy human individuals (dated by TCRdb to 2019 to 2021). The protocol used for the library was the immunoSEQ multiplex PCR assay. As stored in TCRdb, this immuneACCESS dataset retains in-frame rearrangements with V and J assigned. A fraction of the clones does not appear; measured against another copy, unresolved V genes explain less than half of the discrepancy, and the remainder lacks a known reason. This sample is represented by about half a million clones; roughly 77% of them were singletons. The top ten hold about 13% of the sample. Sequencing input: PBMCs. The origin of the receptors is a woman aged 40 to 49 in good health. Some clones in this sample may be carry-over from other donors' samples.

As DNA, the CDR3 is TGTGCCAGCAGTGAATTTAGGGGGCGTAATTCACCCCTCCACTTT. Translation gives CASSEFRGRNSPLHF. The chain has TRBV25-1 and TRBJ1-6; 7 positions match TRBD1. This CDR3 has 15 amino acids. Losses at the gene ends were 1 base for V and 6 bases for J; bases not matched to a gene: 3. The germline V gene has CDR1 MGHDK and CDR2 SYGVNS.

The chain joins TRBV4-2 to TRBJ2-7, with 10 bases that match TRBD2. The DNA end favors TRBJ2-1, so the J call may be wrong. The CDR3 is 13 residues long. The germline V gene encodes CDR1 LGHNA and CDR2 YNFKEQ. The DNA of the CDR3 is TGTGCCGTGGGCCAGCGGGAGGGCGGTGAGCAGTTCTTC. Residues: CAVGQREGGEQFF.